This T cell receptor beta chain was sequenced in a study of T cells in localized non-small cell lung cancer. Clones were read by immunoSEQ multiplex PCR, and TCRdb kept only the in-frame ones, dropping some. There are roughly 30,000 clones in the sample; around 94% occur only once, and over 0.6% lies in the top ten. The CDR3 totals 14 residues. The germline V gene encodes CDR1 SEHNR and CDR2 FQNEAQ (reference sequence). Trimming removed 7 bases from V and 10 bases from J, with 20 bases in between. About this clone itself: Its antigen is still unknown.

Study-level points and caveats: Appearances in adjacent lung were noted for a median 57 of the top 100 tumor clones. Uninvolved adjacent lung showed higher T cell clonality than tumor.

V is TRBV7-9 and J is TRBJ2-1, with D possibly matching TRBD1 (5 bases). The input for sequencing was peripheral blood, taken before any cancer treatment. This TCR was recovered from a woman aged 35 to 69 with stage I lung adenocarcinoma. CDR3 DNA: TGTGCCAGCATGAATAGAAAGGGGCGATACGAGCAGTTCTTC. Protein: CASMNRKGRYEQFF.